A selection of T cell receptor beta chains follows, all from one sample in a study of human T cells and chemical hapten exposure. TCRdb ran MiXCR on the RACE reads and lists one entry per CDR3 protein. The sample records 75,000 to 100,000 distinct CDR3 sequences, 9.3% being singletons. The sequencing here drew on whole blood, taken in connection with sensitization to the hapten diphenylcyclopropenone (DPC). The receptors derive from a woman aged 40 to 49 with alopecia areata. Some clones in this sample may be carry-over from other donors' samples. Each CDR3 is given with its conserved first and last residue. A D gene is named only where the DNA matches it firmly. Only part of the rows carry a size: once, few, many, or a class if the clone is expanded.

v_call: TRBV6-5; j_call: TRBJ1-5; d_call: -; clone_size: -; cdr3_nt: TGTGCCAGCAGTTACGGCTACAATCAGCCCCAGCATTTT; cdr3_aa: CASSYGYNQPQHF
v_call: TRBV28; j_call: TRBJ2-2; d_call: TRBD1; clone_size: few; cdr3_nt: TGTGCCAGCAGTTCCGGGACAGGTACCGGGGAGCTGTTTTTT; cdr3_aa: CASSSGTGTGELFF
v_call: TRBV11-2; j_call: TRBJ2-1; d_call: -; clone_size: -; cdr3_nt: TGTGCCAGCAGCCAAAGGGCCCGCTACAATGAGCAGTTCTTC; cdr3_aa: CASSQRARYNEQFF
v_call: TRBV6-5; j_call: TRBJ1-2; d_call: -; clone_size: -; cdr3_nt: TGTGCCAGCAGTTACACCGTCTTGACAGACATGAATGGCTACACCTTC; cdr3_aa: CASSYTVLTDMNGYTF
v_call: TRBV20-1; j_call: TRBJ2-1; d_call: TRBD2; clone_size: few; cdr3_nt: TGCAGTGCGCGGGGGACTAGAGGCCGGGATGAGCAGTTCTTC; cdr3_aa: CSARGTRGRDEQFF
v_call: TRBV7-2; j_call: TRBJ1-2; d_call: TRBD1; clone_size: few; cdr3_nt: TGTGCCAGCAGCCCTTGGACAGGGGACTATGGCTACACCTTC; cdr3_aa: CASSPWTGDYGYTF
v_call: TRBV28; j_call: TRBJ2-1; d_call: TRBD2; clone_size: -; cdr3_nt: TGTGCCAGCAGTTCAGCGGGAGGGAGATACAATGAGCAGTTCTTC; cdr3_aa: CASSSAGGRYNEQFF
v_call: TRBV29-1; j_call: TRBJ2-3; d_call: -; clone_size: many; cdr3_nt: TGCAGCGTTGAATCCGGACGAACTTTCGGAGATACGCAGTATTTT; cdr3_aa: CSVESGRTFGDTQYF
v_call: TRBV28; j_call: TRBJ2-1; d_call: TRBD2; clone_size: many; cdr3_nt: TGTGCCAGCAGTTCAAGCGGGGCCTACAATGAGCAGTTCTTC; cdr3_aa: CASSSSGAYNEQFF
v_call: TRBV28; j_call: TRBJ2-5; d_call: TRBD1; clone_size: -; cdr3_nt: TGTGCCAGCAGTCCCGCCCGGGACAGGGGTGGGACCCAGTACTTC; cdr3_aa: CASSPARDRGGTQYF
v_call: TRBV5-6; j_call: TRBJ1-1; d_call: TRBD1; clone_size: few; cdr3_nt: TGTGCCAGCAGCTTGCTCTGGACAGGGAACACTGAAGCTTTCTTT; cdr3_aa: CASSLLWTGNTEAFF
v_call: TRBV6-2/TRBV6-3; j_call: TRBJ2-7; d_call: -; clone_size: few; cdr3_nt: TGTGCCAGCAGTCCGACACCCTCCGGCGAGCAGTACTTC; cdr3_aa: CASSPTPSGEQYF
v_call: TRBV7-8; j_call: TRBJ2-5; d_call: -; clone_size: many; cdr3_nt: TGTGCCAGCAGCTTAGTTGGGACCCTCGGGGAGACCCAGTACTTC; cdr3_aa: CASSLVGTLGETQYF
v_call: TRBV4-2; j_call: TRBJ1-4; d_call: -; clone_size: -; cdr3_nt: TGTGCCAGCAGCCAAGGCCAGACTAATGAAAAACTGTTTTTT; cdr3_aa: CASSQGQTNEKLFF
v_call: TRBV7-8; j_call: TRBJ2-7; d_call: -; clone_size: few; cdr3_nt: TGTGCCAGCAGCTTAGAGGCGGGAACCTTCTACGAGCAGTACTTC; cdr3_aa: CASSLEAGTFYEQYF
v_call: TRBV4-2; j_call: TRBJ2-5; d_call: -; clone_size: -; cdr3_nt: TGTGCCAGCAGCCAAATGACAGAAGAGACCCAGTACTTC; cdr3_aa: CASSQMTEETQYF
v_call: TRBV5-4; j_call: TRBJ1-1; d_call: -; clone_size: few; cdr3_nt: TGTGCCAGCAGATCTAGGCGGGGACTGAACACTGAAGCTTTCTTT; cdr3_aa: CASRSRRGLNTEAFF
v_call: TRBV30; j_call: TRBJ2-5; d_call: TRBD2; clone_size: -; cdr3_nt: TGTGCTGCTACCACAGGACTAGCGGGGGAAGAGACCCAGTACTTC; cdr3_aa: CAATTGLAGEETQYF
v_call: TRBV3-1; j_call: TRBJ1-2; d_call: TRBD1; clone_size: few; cdr3_nt: TGTGCCAGCAGCCTGAGCGCCGGGACAGCAAACTATGGCTACACCTTC; cdr3_aa: CASSLSAGTANYGYTF
v_call: TRBV7-2; j_call: TRBJ1-1; d_call: -; clone_size: many; cdr3_nt: TGTGCCAGCAGCCCCATGCCGAACACTGAAGCTTTCTTT; cdr3_aa: CASSPMPNTEAFF
v_call: TRBV6-2/TRBV6-3; j_call: TRBJ1-2; d_call: TRBD1; clone_size: few; cdr3_nt: TGTGCCAGCACCACGCCCGGGACAGCCCATGGCTACACCTTC; cdr3_aa: CASTTPGTAHGYTF
v_call: TRBV20-1; j_call: TRBJ1-2; d_call: TRBD1; clone_size: many; cdr3_nt: TGCAGTGCTAGTCCTATCGACAGGGAGGGATCCTACACCTTC; cdr3_aa: CSASPIDREGSYTF
v_call: TRBV7-6; j_call: TRBJ2-3; d_call: -; clone_size: -; cdr3_nt: TGTGCCAGCAGCTCTCAGTGGGCAGATACGCAGTATTTT; cdr3_aa: CASSSQWADTQYF
v_call: TRBV29-1; j_call: TRBJ2-1; d_call: TRBD2; clone_size: many; cdr3_nt: TGCAGCGGGGGAGGGACGGAGAAGTCCTACAATGAGCAGTTCTTC; cdr3_aa: CSGGGTEKSYNEQFF
v_call: TRBV9; j_call: TRBJ2-7; d_call: TRBD1; clone_size: -; cdr3_nt: TGTGCCAGCAGCCTAAGACAGGGGACCTACGAGCAGTACTTC; cdr3_aa: CASSLRQGTYEQYF
v_call: TRBV28; j_call: TRBJ1-6; d_call: TRBD1; clone_size: many; cdr3_nt: TGTGCCAGCATCTCCGGGACAGGGATTTCACCCCTCCACTTT; cdr3_aa: CASISGTGISPLHF
v_call: TRBV13; j_call: TRBJ2-7; d_call: -; clone_size: many; cdr3_nt: TGTGCCAGCAGCCTCTCTAGCGCCGAGGCCTCCTACGAGCAGTACTTC; cdr3_aa: CASSLSSAEASYEQYF
v_call: TRBV20-1; j_call: TRBJ2-5; d_call: -; clone_size: few; cdr3_nt: TGCAGTGCCCCGCCGCCGGCGGGTAACCAAGAGACCCAGTACTTC; cdr3_aa: CSAPPPAGNQETQYF
v_call: TRBV29-1; j_call: TRBJ2-2; d_call: -; clone_size: few; cdr3_nt: TGCAGCGTTGAAGATAGCCAGGGGTCCGGGGAGCTGTTTTTT; cdr3_aa: CSVEDSQGSGELFF
v_call: TRBV5-1; j_call: TRBJ1-1; d_call: TRBD1; clone_size: -; cdr3_nt: TGCGCCAGCGCACAGGGGGCGCCCACTGAAGCTTTCTTT; cdr3_aa: CASAQGAPTEAFF
v_call: TRBV20-1; j_call: TRBJ2-2; d_call: -; clone_size: many; cdr3_nt: TGCAGTGCTAGTTTGGGAACAGGTCGAGGCACCGGGGAGCTGTTTTTT; cdr3_aa: CSASLGTGRGTGELFF
v_call: TRBV6-2/TRBV6-3; j_call: TRBJ2-6; d_call: -; clone_size: -; cdr3_nt: TGTGCCAGCATTGGCTCTGGGGCCAACGTCCTGACTTTC; cdr3_aa: CASIGSGANVLTF
v_call: TRBV12-3/TRBV12-4; j_call: TRBJ1-1; d_call: TRBD1; clone_size: many; cdr3_nt: TGTGCCAGCAGCCCGGGACAGGAGAACACTGAAGCTTTCTTT; cdr3_aa: CASSPGQENTEAFF
v_call: TRBV29-1; j_call: TRBJ2-7; d_call: -; clone_size: few; cdr3_nt: TGCAGCGTAGCCCTCGGTGGTAGGACCTACGAGCAGTACTTC; cdr3_aa: CSVALGGRTYEQYF
v_call: TRBV6-2/TRBV6-3; j_call: TRBJ1-1; d_call: TRBD1; clone_size: -; cdr3_nt: TGTGCCAGCGGACAGGGATACGGGACTGAAGCTTTCTTT; cdr3_aa: CASGQGYGTEAFF
v_call: TRBV7-3; j_call: TRBJ1-1; d_call: -; clone_size: -; cdr3_nt: TGTGCCAGCAGCACAATGAGAGGAATGAACACTGAAGCTTTCTTT; cdr3_aa: CASSTMRGMNTEAFF
v_call: TRBV11-2; j_call: TRBJ2-7; d_call: -; clone_size: many; cdr3_nt: TGTGCCAGCAGCTTAGGCCGCTACGAGCAGTACTTC; cdr3_aa: CASSLGRYEQYF
v_call: TRBV28; j_call: TRBJ2-6; d_call: -; clone_size: many; cdr3_nt: TGTGCCAGCAGTCTAATATATGGCTCTGGGGCCAACGTCCTGACTTTC; cdr3_aa: CASSLIYGSGANVLTF
v_call: TRBV13; j_call: TRBJ2-7; d_call: TRBD1; clone_size: many; cdr3_nt: TGTGCCAGCAGCTCTCCGGGACAGGGGTCCTACGAGCAGTACTTC; cdr3_aa: CASSSPGQGSYEQYF
v_call: TRBV6-6; j_call: TRBJ2-1; d_call: -; clone_size: many; cdr3_nt: TGTGCCAGCAGTTACTTCCTCGGAGACAGCTCCTACAATGAGCAGTTCTTC; cdr3_aa: CASSYFLGDSSYNEQFF
v_call: TRBV30; j_call: TRBJ2-1; d_call: TRBD2; clone_size: -; cdr3_nt: TGTGCCTGGAGTGTACTCTCTAGCGGGAAACACAATGAGCAGTTCTTC; cdr3_aa: CAWSVLSSGKHNEQFF
v_call: TRBV20-1; j_call: TRBJ2-3; d_call: -; clone_size: many; cdr3_nt: TGCAGTGCTAGGTGGGAGGACGGCACAGATACGCAGTATTTT; cdr3_aa: CSARWEDGTDTQYF
v_call: TRBV12-3/TRBV12-4; j_call: TRBJ2-2; d_call: TRBD1; clone_size: many; cdr3_nt: TGTGCCAGCAGTTTGACAGGGTACACCGGGGAGCTGTTTTTT; cdr3_aa: CASSLTGYTGELFF
v_call: TRBV28; j_call: TRBJ2-1; d_call: TRBD1; clone_size: few; cdr3_nt: TGTGCCATCAGGGGAGCAGGGGGCTGGAATGAGCAGTTCTTC; cdr3_aa: CAIRGAGGWNEQFF
v_call: TRBV4-1; j_call: TRBJ1-2; d_call: -; clone_size: many; cdr3_nt: TGCGCCAGCAGCCAAGGAGAGGGCTTCTATGGCTACACCTTC; cdr3_aa: CASSQGEGFYGYTF
v_call: TRBV24-1; j_call: TRBJ2-2; d_call: -; clone_size: many; cdr3_nt: TGTGCCACCGGGAGGGGACAGAACACCGGGGAGCTGTTTTTT; cdr3_aa: CATGRGQNTGELFF
v_call: TRBV5-1; j_call: TRBJ2-7; d_call: -; clone_size: -; cdr3_nt: TGCGCCAGCAGCTTGGAGCCGGGGATCTCCTACGAGCAGTACTTC; cdr3_aa: CASSLEPGISYEQYF
v_call: TRBV27; j_call: TRBJ2-3; d_call: -; clone_size: many; cdr3_nt: TGTGCCAGCAGTTTACTCCAGGAGAGCACAGATACGCAGTATTTT; cdr3_aa: CASSLLQESTDTQYF
v_call: TRBV20-1; j_call: TRBJ2-7; d_call: TRBD2; clone_size: many; cdr3_nt: TGCAGTGCTAGTGGGAGCGGGGCCTACGAGCAGTACTTC; cdr3_aa: CSASGSGAYEQYF
v_call: TRBV7-9; j_call: TRBJ2-5; d_call: TRBD2; clone_size: few; cdr3_nt: TGTGCCAGCAGCTGGCGGGAGGGCAACCGAGAAGAGACCCAGTACTTC; cdr3_aa: CASSWREGNREETQYF
v_call: TRBV5-6; j_call: TRBJ1-5; d_call: -; clone_size: -; cdr3_nt: TGTGCCAGCAGCTTGGGTCAGGGCGGCAATCAGCCCCAGCATTTT; cdr3_aa: CASSLGQGGNQPQHF
v_call: TRBV7-8; j_call: TRBJ2-5; d_call: -; clone_size: many; cdr3_nt: TGTGCCAGCAGCCGGCTAGGACACCAAGAGACCCAGTACTTC; cdr3_aa: CASSRLGHQETQYF
v_call: TRBV6-6; j_call: TRBJ1-1; d_call: -; clone_size: many; cdr3_nt: TGTGCCAGCACTATGTGGAACACTGAAGCTTTCTTT; cdr3_aa: CASTMWNTEAFF
v_call: TRBV24-1; j_call: TRBJ2-3; d_call: TRBD1; clone_size: many; cdr3_nt: TGTGCCACCAGTGACCGAAGTGAGGACAGGGGGCAGGGAGATACGCAGTATTTT; cdr3_aa: CATSDRSEDRGQGDTQYF
v_call: TRBV2; j_call: TRBJ2-3; d_call: TRBD2; clone_size: -; cdr3_nt: TGTGCCAGCAGACTACTAGCGGGAGGGGAAGATACGCAGTATTTT; cdr3_aa: CASRLLAGGEDTQYF
v_call: TRBV4-1; j_call: TRBJ1-3; d_call: -; clone_size: few; cdr3_nt: TGCGCCAGCAGCCAAAATATAGGGTCGGTCGCTGGAAACACCATATATTTT; cdr3_aa: CASSQNIGSVAGNTIYF
v_call: TRBV6-5; j_call: TRBJ2-4; d_call: TRBD1; clone_size: many; cdr3_nt: TGTGCCAGCAGTTACTCGATGCCGGGACAGGGAAAAAACATTCAGTACTTC; cdr3_aa: CASSYSMPGQGKNIQYF